This TCR beta chain appears in the sequencing data of a study of T cell repertoires in cytomegalovirus infection. Germline loops: CDR1 MNHEY, CDR2 SMNVEV (reference sequence). The CDR3 has 14 residues. V was shortened by 0 bases and J by 4 bases, with 8 bases between the two germline ends. TCRdb itself ran the reads through MiXCR, one entry per CDR3 protein. The sample gives about 680,000 distinct CDR3 sequences, around 24% of which show up once; around 8% is in the top ten. This clonotype has only a few counts. The sequenced sample consisted of CD8+ T cells from PBMCs. This receptor was taken from a human donor in good health (CMV status not recorded). Some clones in this sample may be carry-over from other donors' samples. This chain uses TRBV27 with TRBJ2-3, with D perhaps matching TRBD2 (6 bases). CDR3 nucleotides: TGTGCCAGCAGTTTATCTTGGGGGGCAGATACGCAGTATTTT. Protein sequence: CASSLSWGADTQYF.